The rows below give T cell receptor beta chains drawn from one sample of a study of cytomegalovirus exposure and HLA in healthy donors. Generated by immunoSEQ multiplex PCR, the TCRdb table keeps only in-frame clones and is missing some. This sample has 100,000 to 150,000 clones, with roughly 78% found just once. Sequencing input: PBMCs. The receptors shown here come from a man between 25 and 39 years old in good health and CMV-seronegative. The CDR3 runs from the conserved cysteine through the conserved F or W. The order of the fields is V gene, J gene, D gene, clone size, CDR3 protein, CDR3 DNA. A D gene is named only where the DNA matches it firmly. Clone sizes are given selectively: once, few, many, or a class where the clone is expanded.

TRBV7-8	TRBJ1-4	TRBD1	-	CASSETGNEKLFF	TGTGCCAGCAGCGAGACAGGGAACGAAAAACTGTTTTTT
TRBV27	TRBJ1-1	-	-	CASSLRQGGTEAFF	TGTGCCAGCAGTTTAAGGCAGGGTGGCACTGAAGCTTTCTTT
TRBV7-9	TRBJ1-5	-	-	CASSLVDSLYSNQPQHF	TGTGCCAGCAGCTTAGTGGACAGCCTTTATAGCAATCAGCCCCAGCATTTT
TRBV5-1	TRBJ2-2	TRBD2	-	CASSLVGLAGTGELFF	TGCGCCAGCAGCTTGGTAGGGCTAGCGGGCACCGGGGAGCTGTTTTTT
TRBV11-2	TRBJ2-5	TRBD2	-	CASSALRGGGPETQYF	TGTGCCAGCAGCGCCCTGAGGGGCGGGGGACCAGAGACCCAGTACTTC
TRBV4-2	TRBJ2-1	TRBD2	-	CASSRGLAGGPYNEQFF	TGTGCCAGCAGCCGCGGACTAGCGGGGGGGCCCTACAATGAGCAGTTCTTC
TRBV5-6	TRBJ1-1	TRBD1	-	CASSDRGTEAFF	TGTGCCAGCAGCGACAGGGGTACTGAAGCTTTCTTT
TRBV4-2	TRBJ1-6	TRBD1	once	CASSQETGGGYNSPLHF	TGTGCCAGCAGCCAGGAAACAGGGGGGGGGTATAATTCACCCCTCCACTTT
TRBV11-2	TRBJ2-3	TRBD1	-	CASSLSQGTDTQYF	TGTGCCAGCAGCTTATCACAGGGGACAGATACGCAGTATTTT
TRBV2	TRBJ2-7	-	-	CAGRGGYSYEQYF	TGTGCCGGAAGGGGGGGTTACTCCTACGAGCAGTACTTC